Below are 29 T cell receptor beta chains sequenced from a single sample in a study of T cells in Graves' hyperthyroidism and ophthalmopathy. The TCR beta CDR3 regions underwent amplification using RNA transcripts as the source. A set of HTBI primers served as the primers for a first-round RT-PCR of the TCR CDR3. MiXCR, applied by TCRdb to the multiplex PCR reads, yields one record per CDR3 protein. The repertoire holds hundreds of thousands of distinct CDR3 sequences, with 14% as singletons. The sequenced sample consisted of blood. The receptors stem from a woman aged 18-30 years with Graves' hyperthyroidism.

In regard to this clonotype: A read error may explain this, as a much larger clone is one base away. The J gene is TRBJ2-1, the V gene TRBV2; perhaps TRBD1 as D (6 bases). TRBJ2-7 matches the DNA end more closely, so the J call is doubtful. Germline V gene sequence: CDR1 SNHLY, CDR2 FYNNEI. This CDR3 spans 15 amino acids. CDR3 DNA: TGTGCCAGCAGTGACAGGGGTTTACCCTACAATGAGCAGTACTTC. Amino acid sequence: CASSDRGLPYNEQYF.

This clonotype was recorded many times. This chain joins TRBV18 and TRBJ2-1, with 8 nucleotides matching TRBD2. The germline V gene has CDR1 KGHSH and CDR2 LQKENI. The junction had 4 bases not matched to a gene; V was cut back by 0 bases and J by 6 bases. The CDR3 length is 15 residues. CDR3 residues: CASSPPRLAINEQFF. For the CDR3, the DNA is TGTGCCAGCTCACCACCCCGACTAGCGATCAATGAGCAGTTCTTC. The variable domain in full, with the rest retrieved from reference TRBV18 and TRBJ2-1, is NAGVMQNPRHLVRRRGQEARLRCSPMKGHSHVYWYRQLPEEGLKFMVYLQKENIIDESGMPKERFSAEFPKEGPSILRIQQVVRGDSAAYFCASSPPRLAINEQFFGPGTRLTVL.

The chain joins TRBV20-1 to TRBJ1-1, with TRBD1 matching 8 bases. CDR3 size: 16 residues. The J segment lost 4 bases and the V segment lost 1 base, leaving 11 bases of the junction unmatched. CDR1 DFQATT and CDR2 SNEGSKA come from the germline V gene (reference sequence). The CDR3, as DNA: TGCAGTGCTAGAGGGACGACAGGACAGGGAAGCACTGAAGCTTTCTTT. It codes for CSARGTTGQGSTEAFF.

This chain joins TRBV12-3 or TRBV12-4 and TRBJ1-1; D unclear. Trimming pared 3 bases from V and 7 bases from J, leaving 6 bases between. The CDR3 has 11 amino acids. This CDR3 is CASSFSGEAFF. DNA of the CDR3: TGTGCCAGCAGTTTTTCCGGTGAAGCTTTCTTT.

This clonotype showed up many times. The CDR3 DNA reads TGTGCCAGCAGCTTGCGGGAGGGGAGGTACAATGAGCAGTTCTTC. The encoded protein is CASSLREGRYNEQFF. The chain recombines TRBV13 with TRBJ2-1, with 9 bases aligning to TRBD2. Germline assignment: CDR1 PRHDT and CDR2 FYEKMQ (reference sequence). This CDR3 contains 15 residues. Trimming removed 3 bases from V and 4 bases from J; junction bases left unmatched: 4.

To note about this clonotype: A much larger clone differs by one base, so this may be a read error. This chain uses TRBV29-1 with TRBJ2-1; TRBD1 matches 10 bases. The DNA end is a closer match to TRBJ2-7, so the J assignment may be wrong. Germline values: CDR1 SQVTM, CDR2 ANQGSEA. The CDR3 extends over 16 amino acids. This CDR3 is CSVEGGTGAPYNEQYF. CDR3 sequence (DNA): TGCAGCGTTGAAGGGGGGACAGGGGCCCCGTACAATGAGCAGTACTTC.

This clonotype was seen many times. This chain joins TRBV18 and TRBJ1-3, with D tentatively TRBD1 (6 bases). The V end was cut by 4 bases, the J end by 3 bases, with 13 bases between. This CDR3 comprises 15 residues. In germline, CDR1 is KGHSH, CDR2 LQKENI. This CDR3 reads CASSLAGTFGNTIYF. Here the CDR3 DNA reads TGTGCCAGCTCACTAGCCGGGACATTTGGAAACACCATATATTTT. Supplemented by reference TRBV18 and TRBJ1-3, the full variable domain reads NAGVMQNPRHLVRRRGQEARLRCSPMKGHSHVYWYRQLPEEGLKFMVYLQKENIIDESGMPKERFSAEFPKEGPSILRIQQVVRGDSAAYFCASSLAGTFGNTIYFGEGSWLTVV.

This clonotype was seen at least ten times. CDR3 sequence (DNA): TGTGCCATCAGTGCCGCTAGCGGGACTTACGAGCAGTACTTC. Residues: CAISAASGTYEQYF. The chain joins TRBV10-3 to TRBJ2-7; TRBD2 agrees at 9 bases. This CDR3 region has 14 residues. Germline assignment: CDR1 ENHRY and CDR2 SYGVKD. V shed 4 bases and J 4 bases; nucleotides not matched to a gene: 5.

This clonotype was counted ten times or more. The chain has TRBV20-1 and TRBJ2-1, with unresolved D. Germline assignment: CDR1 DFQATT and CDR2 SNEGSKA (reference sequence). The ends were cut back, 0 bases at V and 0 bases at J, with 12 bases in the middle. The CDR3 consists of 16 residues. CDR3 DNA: TGCAGTGCTAGAGATCTTGCACCTGACTCCTACAATGAGCAGTTCTTC. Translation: CSARDLAPDSYNEQFF.

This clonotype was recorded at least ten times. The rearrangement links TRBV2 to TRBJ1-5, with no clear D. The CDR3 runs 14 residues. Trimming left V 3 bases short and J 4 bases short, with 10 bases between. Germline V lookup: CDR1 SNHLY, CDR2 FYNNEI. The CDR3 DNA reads TGTGCCAGCAGTGAGAGGGCCGATAATCAGCCCCAGCATTTT. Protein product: CASSERADNQPQHF.

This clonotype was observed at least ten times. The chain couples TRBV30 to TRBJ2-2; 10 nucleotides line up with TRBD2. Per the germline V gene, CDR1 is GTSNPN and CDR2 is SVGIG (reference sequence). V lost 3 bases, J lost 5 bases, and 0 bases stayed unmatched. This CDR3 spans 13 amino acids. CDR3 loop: CAWRGLATGELFF. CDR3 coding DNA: TGTGCCTGGAGGGGACTAGCGACCGGGGAGCTGTTTTTT.

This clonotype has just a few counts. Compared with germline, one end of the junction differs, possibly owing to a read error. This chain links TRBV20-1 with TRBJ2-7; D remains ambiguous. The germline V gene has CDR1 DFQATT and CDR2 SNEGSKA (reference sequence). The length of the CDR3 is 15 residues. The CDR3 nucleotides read TGCAGTGCTCAAGGCGCTTGGGGTCCCTCCTACGAGCAGTGCTTC. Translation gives CSAQGAWGPSYEQCF.

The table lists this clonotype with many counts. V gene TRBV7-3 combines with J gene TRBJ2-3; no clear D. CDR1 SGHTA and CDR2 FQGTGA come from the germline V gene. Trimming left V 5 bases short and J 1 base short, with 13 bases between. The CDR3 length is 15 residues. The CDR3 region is CASSLDRIGTDTQYF. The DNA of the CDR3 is TGTGCCAGCAGCCTCGATCGGATAGGCACAGATACGCAGTATTTT.

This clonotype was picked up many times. The chain's CDR3 is CASTWDGQGGTEAFF. In DNA form, the CDR3 reads TGTGCCAGCACCTGGGACGGCCAGGGTGGAACTGAAGCTTTCTTT. This chain joins TRBV2 and TRBJ1-1; a weak D match, TRBD1 (5 bases). Germline CDR1 reads SNHLY; CDR2 reads FYNNEI. Between the trimmed V and J ends, which lost 7 bases and 5 bases, there was a span of 20 bases. The CDR3 loop spans 15 amino acids. The whole variable domain, remainder taken from reference TRBV2 and TRBJ1-1, is EPEVTQTPSHQVTQMGQEVILRCVPISNHLYFYWYRQILGQKVEFLVSFYNNEISEKSEIFDDQFSVERPDGSNFTLKIRSTKLEDSAMYFCASTWDGQGGTEAFFGQGTRLTVV.

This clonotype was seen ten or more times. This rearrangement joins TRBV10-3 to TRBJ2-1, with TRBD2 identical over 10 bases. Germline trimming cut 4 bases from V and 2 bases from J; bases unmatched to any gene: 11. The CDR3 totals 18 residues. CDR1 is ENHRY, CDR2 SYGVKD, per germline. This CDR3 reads CAISGDGSGRKAYNEQFF. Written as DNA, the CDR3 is TGTGCCATCAGTGGAGATGGTAGCGGGAGGAAGGCCTACAATGAGCAGTTCTTC.

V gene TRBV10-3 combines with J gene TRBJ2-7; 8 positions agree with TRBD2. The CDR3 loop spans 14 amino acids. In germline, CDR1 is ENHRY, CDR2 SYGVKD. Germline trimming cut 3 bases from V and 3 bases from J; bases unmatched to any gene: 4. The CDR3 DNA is TGTGCCATCAGTGAAGCAGCGGGAGACTACGAGCAGTACTTC. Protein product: CAISEAAGDYEQYF.

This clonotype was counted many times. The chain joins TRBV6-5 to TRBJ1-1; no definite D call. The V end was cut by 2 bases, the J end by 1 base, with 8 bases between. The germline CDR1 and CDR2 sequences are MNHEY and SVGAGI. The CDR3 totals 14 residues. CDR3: CASSYAGRNTEAFF. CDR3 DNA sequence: TGTGCCAGCAGTTACGCCGGGAGGAACACTGAAGCTTTCTTT.

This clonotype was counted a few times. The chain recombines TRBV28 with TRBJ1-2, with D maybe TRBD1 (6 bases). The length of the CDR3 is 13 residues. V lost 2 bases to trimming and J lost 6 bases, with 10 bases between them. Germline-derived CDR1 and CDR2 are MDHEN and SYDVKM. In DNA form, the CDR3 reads TGTGCCAGCAGTTTAAGGGGGTGGAATGGCTACACCTTC. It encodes CASSLRGWNGYTF.

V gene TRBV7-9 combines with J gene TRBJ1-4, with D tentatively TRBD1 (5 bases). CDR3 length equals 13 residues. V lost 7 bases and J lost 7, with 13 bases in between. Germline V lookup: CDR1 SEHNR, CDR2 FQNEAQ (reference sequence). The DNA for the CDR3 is TGTGCCAGCAAGATGACAGCAGGTGAAAAACTGTTTTTT. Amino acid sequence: CASKMTAGEKLFF.

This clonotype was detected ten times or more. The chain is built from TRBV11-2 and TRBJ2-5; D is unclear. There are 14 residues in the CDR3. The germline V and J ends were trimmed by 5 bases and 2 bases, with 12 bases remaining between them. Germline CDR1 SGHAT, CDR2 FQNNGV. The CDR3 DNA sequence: TGTGCCAGCAGCCCCCCCTGGATACAAGAGACCCAGTACTTC. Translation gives CASSPPWIQETQYF.

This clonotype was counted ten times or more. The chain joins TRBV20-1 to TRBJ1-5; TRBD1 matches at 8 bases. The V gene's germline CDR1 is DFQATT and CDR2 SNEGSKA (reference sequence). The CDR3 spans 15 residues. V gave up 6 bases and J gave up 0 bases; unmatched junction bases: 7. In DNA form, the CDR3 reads TGCAGTGCCATGGACAGGGAATATAGCAATCAGCCCCAGCATTTT. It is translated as CSAMDREYSNQPQHF.

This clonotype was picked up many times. CDR3 in DNA: TGTGCCTGGAGGGGGTCCTCCTACAATGAGCAGTTCTTC. This codes for CAWRGSSYNEQFF. The chain recombines TRBV30 with TRBJ2-1; D call uncertain. Germline loops: CDR1 GTSNPN, CDR2 SVGIG (reference sequence). CDR3 length: 13 amino acids. V was shortened by 3 bases and J by 0 bases, with 6 bases between the two germline ends.

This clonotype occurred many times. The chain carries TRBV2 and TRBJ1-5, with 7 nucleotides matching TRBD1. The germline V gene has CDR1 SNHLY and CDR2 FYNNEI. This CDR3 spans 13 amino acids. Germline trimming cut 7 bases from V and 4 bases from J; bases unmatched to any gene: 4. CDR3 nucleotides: TGTGCCAGCACTCGACAGGGAAATCAGCCCCAGCATTTT. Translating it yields CASTRQGNQPQHF.

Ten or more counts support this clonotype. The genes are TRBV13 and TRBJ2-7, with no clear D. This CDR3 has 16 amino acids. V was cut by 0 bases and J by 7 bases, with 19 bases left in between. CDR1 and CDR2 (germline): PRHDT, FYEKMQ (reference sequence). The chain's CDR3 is CASSLGGRGVPWEQYF. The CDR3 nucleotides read TGTGCCAGCAGCTTAGGGGGTCGTGGGGTCCCCTGGGAGCAGTACTTC.

In DNA, the CDR3 is TGTGCCAGTAGTCTTACCGGGACAGGGGGCGCGAAGGAGACCCAGTACTTC. This translates into CASSLTGTGGAKETQYF. V and J are TRBV19 and TRBJ2-5; 12 bases line up with TRBD1. Per the germline V gene, CDR1 is LNHDA and CDR2 is SQIVND (reference sequence). The CDR3 runs to 17 residues. The J segment lost 5 bases and the V segment lost 5 bases, leaving 12 bases of the junction unmatched.

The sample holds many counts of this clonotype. DNA for the CDR3: TGTGCCTGGAGTGGTTCGGGAGTGTGGGAGCAGTACTTC. Its protein is CAWSGSGVWEQYF. This chain joins TRBV30 and TRBJ2-7; a weak D match, TRBD2 (6 bases). CDR1 is GTSNPN and CDR2 is SVGIG in the germline V gene (reference sequence). The CDR3 loop spans 13 amino acids. The germline V and J ends were trimmed by 1 base and 7 bases, with 14 bases remaining between them. Full variable domain (rest looked up from reference TRBV30 and TRBJ2-7): SQTIHQWPATLVQPVGSPLSLECTVEGTSNPNLYWYRQAAGRGLQLLFYSVGIGQISSEVPQNLSASRPQDRQFILSSKKLLLSDSGFYLCAWSGSGVWEQYFGPGTRLTVT.

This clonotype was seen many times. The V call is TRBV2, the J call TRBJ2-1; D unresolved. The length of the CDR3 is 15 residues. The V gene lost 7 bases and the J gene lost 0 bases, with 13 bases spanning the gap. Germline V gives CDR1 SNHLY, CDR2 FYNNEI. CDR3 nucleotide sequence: TGTGCCAGCATTACCGACGTGAGCTCCTACAATGAGCAGTTCTTC. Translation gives CASITDVSSYNEQFF. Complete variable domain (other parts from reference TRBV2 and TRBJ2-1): EPEVTQTPSHQVTQMGQEVILRCVPISNHLYFYWYRQILGQKVEFLVSFYNNEISEKSEIFDDQFSVERPDGSNFTLKIRSTKLEDSAMYFCASITDVSSYNEQFFGPGTRLTVL.

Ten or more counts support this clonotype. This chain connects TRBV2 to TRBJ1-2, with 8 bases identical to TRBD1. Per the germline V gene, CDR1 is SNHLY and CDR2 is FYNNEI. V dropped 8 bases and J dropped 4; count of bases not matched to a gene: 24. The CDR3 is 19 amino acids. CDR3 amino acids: CASSDTKDRASSRIYGYTF. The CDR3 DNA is TGTGCCAGCTCTGATACTAAGGACAGGGCGTCTTCGAGAATCTATGGCTACACCTTC.

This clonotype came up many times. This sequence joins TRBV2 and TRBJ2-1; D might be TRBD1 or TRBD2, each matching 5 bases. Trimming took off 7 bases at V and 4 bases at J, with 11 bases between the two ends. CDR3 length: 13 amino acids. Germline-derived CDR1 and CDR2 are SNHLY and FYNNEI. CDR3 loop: CASNRDLYNEQFF. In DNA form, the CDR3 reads TGTGCCAGCAACCGGGACCTATACAATGAGCAGTTCTTC.